This T cell receptor (beta chain) derives from a study of blood T cell repertoires in COVID-19. The assay was immunoSEQ multiplex PCR, and TCRdb's table has in-frame clones only and misses some. This table holds approximately 40,000 clones, about 91% found once. Germline CDR1 is WNHNN and CDR2 is SYGVQD (reference sequence). V was shortened by 6 bases and J by 5 bases, with 13 bases between the two germline ends. The CDR3 length is 13 residues. The specimen was peripheral blood. The rearrangement uses TRBV10-1 and TRBJ1-1; D might be TRBD1 (5 bases). This receptor was taken from a woman of 80 years or more with acute or convalescent COVID-19. The CDR3 DNA sequence: TGCGCCAGCAGCCTCGGGGGGGGGACTGAAGCTTTCTTT. Amino acid sequence: CASSLGGGTEAFF.